These 20 T cell receptor beta chains came from one sample sequenced in a study of shared clonotypes between healthy human individuals. Sequencing used immunoSEQ multiplex PCR; TCRdb keeps in-frame clones, though not all of them. The table has about 480,000 clones, 60% to 80% seen once; the top ten hold about 12%. The specimen sequenced was PBMCs. The receptors originated from a woman aged 40 to 50 in good health. Some clones in this sample may be carry-over from other donors' samples.

The chain is built from TRBV14 and TRBJ2-2; D gene ambiguous. Looked up from germline, CDR1 is SGHDN and CDR2 is FVKESK. V shed 4 bases and J shed 0 bases, with 12 bases lying between them. The CDR3 length is 16 residues. The CDR3 DNA sequence: TGTGCCAGCAGCCCCCACCCCGGATCGAACACCGGGGAGCTGTTTTTT. Translating gives CASSPHPGSNTGELFF.

This chain joins TRBV29-1 and TRBJ1-5, with 7 bases matching TRBD1. The junction had 10 bases not matched to a gene; V was cut back by 8 bases and J by 6 bases. Germline V gene data show CDR1 as SQVTM and CDR2 as ANQGSEA. The CDR3 sequence is 13 residues long. CDR3 residues: CSPRGAGVQPQHF. The CDR3 DNA follows: TGCAGCCCCAGGGGGGCAGGGGTTCAGCCCCAGCATTTT.

V usage is TRBV30 and J usage is TRBJ2-2; 8 positions match TRBD1. This CDR3 is built from 14 residues. With V trimmed by 2 bases and J by 6 bases, 5 bases remained unmatched. From germline, CDR1 is GTSNPN and CDR2 SVGIG (reference sequence). The CDR3 protein is CAWSPTTGAGELFF. The DNA for the CDR3 is TGTGCCTGGAGTCCTACGACAGGGGCCGGGGAGCTGTTTTTT.

The rearrangement uses TRBV27 and TRBJ1-1, with 7 bases matching TRBD1. Unmatched junction bases numbered 13, after V lost 9 bases and J lost 3 bases. CDR1 and CDR2 (germline): MNHEY, SMNVEV (reference sequence). The CDR3 is 15 residues long. The CDR3 spells CASEGAGLRDTEAFF. The CDR3 nucleotides are TGTGCCAGTGAGGGGGCTGGATTGCGGGACACTGAAGCTTTCTTT.

The rearrangement uses TRBV29-1 and TRBJ2-5; 9 bases line up with TRBD1. The V and J ends lost 7 bases and 2 bases, in that order; junction bases with no gene match: 5. Germline V gene sequence: CDR1 SQVTM, CDR2 ANQGSEA. The CDR3 is 13 amino acids. The CDR3 coding sequence is TGCAGCGGGATGACAGGGGGACAAGAGACCCAGTACTTC. This codes for CSGMTGGQETQYF.

A note on this clone: This specimen includes other DNA sequences encoding the same CDR3. The chain joins TRBV7-3 to TRBJ2-1, with D possibly being TRBD2 (5 bases). V lost 2 bases to trimming and J lost 0 bases, with 5 bases between them. The CDR3 contains 14 residues. CDR1 is SGHTA, CDR2 FQGTGA, per germline. The CDR3 protein is CASSLAGSYNEQFF. CDR3 nucleotides: TGTGCCAGCAGCTTAGCGGGCTCCTACAATGAGCAGTTCTTC.

The chain combines TRBV6-1 with TRBJ2-3; the D is unclear. Germline CDR1 reads MNHNS; CDR2 reads SASEGT. The CDR3 is 12 residues long. Trimming shortened V by 7 bases and J by 2 bases, and 7 bases separated the two germline ends. CDR3 amino acids: CASTLSTDTQYF. The DNA of the CDR3 is TGTGCCAGCACTCTGTCCACAGATACGCAGTATTTT.

With respect to this clone: Other nucleotide sequences in the sample specify the same CDR3. The chain links TRBV18 to TRBJ2-3, with D unclear. V lost 3 bases to trimming and J lost 0 bases, with 1 base between them. CDR3 length: 12 residues. The germline V gene has CDR1 KGHSH and CDR2 LQKENI. This chain's CDR3 is CASSPSTDTQYF. CDR3 sequence (DNA): TGTGCCAGCTCACCGAGCACAGATACGCAGTATTTT.

The V gene is TRBV28, the J gene TRBJ1-5; a weak D match, TRBD1 (5 bases). V was cut by 6 bases and J by 7 bases, with 13 bases left in between. Germline values: CDR1 MDHEN, CDR2 SYDVKM. The CDR3 runs 13 residues. This CDR3 reads CASSLVGGQPQHF. Written as DNA, the CDR3 is TGTGCCAGCAGCTTAGTCGGGGGGCAGCCCCAGCATTTT.

This clone was detected only once. CDR3 amino acids: CASRPSSGNTIYF. CDR3 DNA: TGTGCCAGCCGCCCAAGCTCTGGAAACACCATATATTTT. The rearrangement uses TRBV11-2 and TRBJ1-3; D is ambiguous. CDR1 and CDR2 from the germline V gene are SGHAT and FQNNGV. The CDR3 consists of 13 residues. Between the trimmed V and J ends, which lost 8 bases and 0 bases, there was a span of 8 bases.

The chain couples TRBV20-1 to TRBJ1-2; no clear D. CDR1 is DFQATT and CDR2 is SNEGSKA in the germline V gene (reference sequence). Trimming shortened V by 6 bases and J by 7 bases, and 9 bases separated the two germline ends. The CDR3 covers 10 residues. The CDR3 bases are TGCAGTGCCCTCGACCTTGGCTACACCTTC. Protein product: CSALDLGYTF.

This clone was observed a handful of times. V usage is TRBV5-1 and J usage is TRBJ1-1; no definite D call. This CDR3 spans 13 amino acids. Looked up from germline, CDR1 is SGHRS and CDR2 is YFSETQ. Trimming pared 4 bases from V and 0 bases from J, leaving 7 bases between. The CDR3 DNA reads TGCGCCAGCAGCGTCGAAATGAACACTGAAGCTTTCTTT. Translation gives CASSVEMNTEAFF.

This clone was seen a single time. The rearrangement joins TRBV5-1 to TRBJ2-7, with TRBD1 matching 9 bases. J was trimmed by 4 bases and V by 0 bases; bases with no gene match: 8. This CDR3 contains 16 residues. The germline V gene encodes CDR1 SGHRS and CDR2 YFSETQ. CDR3 protein: CASSLGGTGPPYEQYF. CDR3 nucleotide sequence: TGCGCCAGCAGCTTGGGGGGGACAGGGCCCCCTTACGAGCAGTACTTC.

V and J are TRBV4-2 and TRBJ1-4; D may be TRBD1 (5 bases). This CDR3 is 16 amino acids long. Trimming took 0 bases from V and 4 from J, leaving 12 bases between them. Germline values: CDR1 LGHNA, CDR2 YNFKEQ. CDR3 sequence reads: CASSQESTVNNEKLFF. Here the CDR3 DNA reads TGTGCCAGCAGCCAAGAATCGACAGTCAATAATGAAAAACTGTTTTTT.

The chain couples TRBV9 to TRBJ2-3, with TRBD2 identical over 8 bases. The CDR3 is 15 amino acids. V shed 0 bases and J 2 bases; nucleotides not matched to a gene: 2. Germline V lookup: CDR1 SGDLS, CDR2 YYNGEE. This CDR3 reads CASSVGLASTDTQYF. Written as DNA, the CDR3 is TGTGCCAGCAGCGTAGGACTAGCGTCCACAGATACGCAGTATTTT.

The genes are TRBV18 and TRBJ1-2, with TRBD1 matching 10 bases. The germline V gene has CDR1 KGHSH and CDR2 LQKENI. Trimming cost V 3 bases and J 3 bases; bases outside gene matches: 7. The CDR3 loop spans 16 amino acids. For the CDR3, the DNA is TGTGCCAGCTCACCGAAGTTTGGACAGGGGGACTATGGCTACACCTTC. Protein product: CASSPKFGQGDYGYTF.

The chain links TRBV7-2 to TRBJ2-5, with TRBD2 identical over 7 bases. Germline V gene lookup returns CDR1 SGHTA and CDR2 FQGNSA. CDR3 size: 14 residues. V lost 5 bases and J lost 6; bases outside the gene matches: 9. The CDR3: CASSPAGVGKTQYF. DNA for the CDR3: TGTGCCAGCAGCCCCGCGGGGGTTGGAAAGACCCAGTACTTC.

The genes are TRBV4-2 and TRBJ2-1, with 8 bases aligning to TRBD2. This CDR3 comprises 15 residues. Germline trimming cut 4 bases from V and 0 bases from J; bases unmatched to any gene: 2. The germline gives CDR1 LGHNA, CDR2 YNFKEQ. The CDR3 DNA reads TGTGCCAGCAGCCTACTAGCGGACTCCTACAATGAGCAGTTCTTC. Protein sequence: CASSLLADSYNEQFF.

The chain joins TRBV29-1 to TRBJ1-3; D might be TRBD1 (5 bases). CDR3 size: 12 residues. Germline CDR1 reads SQVTM; CDR2 reads ANQGSEA. V was clipped by 6 bases and J by 3 bases, with 9 bases between them. CDR3 amino acids: CSVGLFGNTIYF. The DNA of the CDR3 is TGCAGCGTGGGACTTTTTGGAAACACCATATATTTT.

V is TRBV5-1 and J is TRBJ2-1, with TRBD1 matching 7 bases. The junction had 2 bases not matched to a gene; V was cut back by 4 bases and J by 4 bases. The CDR3 contains 13 residues. The V gene's germline CDR1 is SGHRS and CDR2 YFSETQ. For the CDR3, the DNA is TGCGCCAGCAGCCTGGACAGGTACAATGAGCAGTTCTTC. Amino acid sequence: CASSLDRYNEQFF. Based on the CDR3 plus reference TRBV5-1 and TRBJ2-1, the full variable domain is KAGVTQTPRYLIKTRGQQVTLSCSPISGHRSVSWYQQTPGQGLQFLFEYFSETQRNKGNFPGRFSGRQFSNSRSEMNVSTLELGDSALYLCASSLDRYNEQFFGPGTRLTVL.